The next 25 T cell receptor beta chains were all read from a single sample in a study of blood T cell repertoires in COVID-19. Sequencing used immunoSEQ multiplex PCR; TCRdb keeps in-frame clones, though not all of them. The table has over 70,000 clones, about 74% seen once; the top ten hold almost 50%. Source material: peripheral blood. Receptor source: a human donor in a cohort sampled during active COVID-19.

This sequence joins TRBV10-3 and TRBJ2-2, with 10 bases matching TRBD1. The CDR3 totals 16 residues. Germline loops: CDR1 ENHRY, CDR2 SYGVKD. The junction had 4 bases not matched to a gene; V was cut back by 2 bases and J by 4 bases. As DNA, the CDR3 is TGTGCCATCAGTGAGAGACAGGGGGCGACCACCGGGGAGCTGTTTTTT. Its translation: CAISERQGATTGELFF.

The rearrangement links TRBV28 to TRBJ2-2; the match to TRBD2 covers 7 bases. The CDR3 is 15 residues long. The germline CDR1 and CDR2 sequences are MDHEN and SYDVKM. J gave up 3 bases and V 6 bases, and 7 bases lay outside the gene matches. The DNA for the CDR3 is TGTGCCAGCAGGAGCGGGGCTTTGTACACCGGGGAGCTGTTTTTT. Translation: CASRSGALYTGELFF.

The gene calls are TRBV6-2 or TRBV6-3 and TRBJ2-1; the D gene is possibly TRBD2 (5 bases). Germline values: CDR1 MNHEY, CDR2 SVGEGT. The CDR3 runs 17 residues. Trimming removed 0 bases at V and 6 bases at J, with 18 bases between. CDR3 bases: TGTGCCAGCAGTTACTCATTTGCAAGCGGAAGAGTCAATGAGCAGTTCTTC. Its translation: CASSYSFASGRVNEQFF.

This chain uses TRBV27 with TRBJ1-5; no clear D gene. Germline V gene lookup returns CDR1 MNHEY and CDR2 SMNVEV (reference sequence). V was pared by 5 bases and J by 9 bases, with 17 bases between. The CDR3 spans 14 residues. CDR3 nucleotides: TGTGCCAGCAGTACCCTTGGTCAGGTACGGCCCCAGCATTTT. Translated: CASSTLGQVRPQHF.

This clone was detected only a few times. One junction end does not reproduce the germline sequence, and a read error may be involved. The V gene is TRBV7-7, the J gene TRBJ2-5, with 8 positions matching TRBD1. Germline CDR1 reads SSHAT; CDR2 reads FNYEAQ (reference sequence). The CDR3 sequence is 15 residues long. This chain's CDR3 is CASSRGTGFQETQYF. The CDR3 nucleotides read TGTGCTAGCAGCCGAGGGACAGGCTTCCAAGAGACCCAGTACTTC.

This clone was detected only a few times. The CDR3 here is CASSSRLAASTDTQYF. The CDR3 nucleotides are TGTGCCAGCAGCAGCAGACTAGCGGCCAGCACAGATACGCAGTATTTT. The J gene is TRBJ2-3, the V gene TRBV5-8; TRBD2 matches at 9 bases. J lost 0 bases, V lost 4 bases, and 6 bases had no gene match. Germline loops: CDR1 SGHTS, CDR2 YDEGEE. The CDR3 loop spans 16 amino acids.

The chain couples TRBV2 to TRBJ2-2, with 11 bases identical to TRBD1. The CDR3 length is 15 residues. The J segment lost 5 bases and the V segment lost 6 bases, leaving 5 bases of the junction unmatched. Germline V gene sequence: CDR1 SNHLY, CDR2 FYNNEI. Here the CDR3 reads CASRTGTGGTGELFF. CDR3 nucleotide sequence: TGTGCCAGCAGGACCGGGACAGGGGGAACCGGGGAGCTGTTTTTT.

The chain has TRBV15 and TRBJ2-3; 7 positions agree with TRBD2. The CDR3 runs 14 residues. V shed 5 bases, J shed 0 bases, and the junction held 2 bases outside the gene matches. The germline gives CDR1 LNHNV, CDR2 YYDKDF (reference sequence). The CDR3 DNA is TGTGCCACCAGCCTGGGGGGGAGCACAGATACGCAGTATTTT. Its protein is CATSLGGSTDTQYF.

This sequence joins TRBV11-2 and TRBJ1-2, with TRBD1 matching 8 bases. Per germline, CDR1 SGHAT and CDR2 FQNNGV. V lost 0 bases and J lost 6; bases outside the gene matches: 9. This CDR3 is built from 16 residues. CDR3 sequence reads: CASSLDQSGGFDGYTF. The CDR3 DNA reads TGTGCCAGCAGCTTAGATCAGTCAGGGGGCTTCGATGGCTACACCTTC.

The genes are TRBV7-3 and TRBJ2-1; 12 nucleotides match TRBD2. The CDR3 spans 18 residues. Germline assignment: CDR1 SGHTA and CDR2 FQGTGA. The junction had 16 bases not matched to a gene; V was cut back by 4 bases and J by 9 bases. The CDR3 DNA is TGTGCCAGCAGCTGGGGGCAGGGGCGAGGACTAGCGGGAACTGAGCAGTTCTTC. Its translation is CASSWGQGRGLAGTEQFF. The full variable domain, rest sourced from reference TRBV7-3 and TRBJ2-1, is GAGVSQTPSNKVTEKGKYVELRCDPISGHTALYWYRQSLGQGPEFLIYFQGTGAADDSGLPNDRFFAVRPEGSVSTLKIQRTERGDSAVYLCASSWGQGRGLAGTEQFFGPGTRLTVL.

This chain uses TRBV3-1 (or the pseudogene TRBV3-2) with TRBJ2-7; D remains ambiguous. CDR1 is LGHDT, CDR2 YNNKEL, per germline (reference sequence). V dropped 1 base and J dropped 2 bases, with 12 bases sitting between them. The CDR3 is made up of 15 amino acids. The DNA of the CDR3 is TGTGCCAGCAGCCAAGGGTCAAACTCACCCTACGAGCAGTACTTC. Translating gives CASSQGSNSPYEQYF.

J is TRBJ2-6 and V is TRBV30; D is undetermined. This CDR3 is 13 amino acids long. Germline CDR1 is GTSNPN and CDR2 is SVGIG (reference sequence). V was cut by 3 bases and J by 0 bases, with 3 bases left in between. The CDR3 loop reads CAWRRSGANVLTF. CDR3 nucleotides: TGTGCCTGGAGGCGCTCTGGGGCCAACGTCCTGACTTTC.

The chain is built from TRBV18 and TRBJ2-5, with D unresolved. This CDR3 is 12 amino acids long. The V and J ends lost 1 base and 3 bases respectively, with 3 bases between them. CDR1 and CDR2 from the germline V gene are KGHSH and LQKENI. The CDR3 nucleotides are TGTGCCAGCTCACCACGCGAAGAGACCCAGTACTTC. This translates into CASSPREETQYF.

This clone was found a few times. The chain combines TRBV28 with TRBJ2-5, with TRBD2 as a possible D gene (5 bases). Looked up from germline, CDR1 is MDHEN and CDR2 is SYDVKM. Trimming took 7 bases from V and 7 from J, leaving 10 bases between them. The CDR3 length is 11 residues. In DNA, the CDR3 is TGTGCCAGCACCCCAGGAGGGACCCAGTACTTC. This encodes CASTPGGTQYF.

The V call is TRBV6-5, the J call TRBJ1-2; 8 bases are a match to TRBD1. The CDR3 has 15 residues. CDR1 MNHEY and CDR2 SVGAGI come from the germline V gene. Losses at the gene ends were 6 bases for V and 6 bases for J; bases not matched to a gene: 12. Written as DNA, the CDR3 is TGTGCCAGCAGCACCCGGGACAGGACATTAAATGGCTACACCTTC. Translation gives CASSTRDRTLNGYTF.

CDR3 DNA sequence: TGTGCCAGTAGACAGGGGGTCGGGGAGCTGTTTTTT. This sequence encodes CASRQGVGELFF. V is TRBV19 and J is TRBJ2-2; 8 nucleotides line up with TRBD1. V shed 6 bases, J shed 7 bases, and the junction held 1 base outside the gene matches. The germline CDR1 and CDR2 sequences are LNHDA and SQIVND (reference sequence). The CDR3 extends over 12 amino acids.

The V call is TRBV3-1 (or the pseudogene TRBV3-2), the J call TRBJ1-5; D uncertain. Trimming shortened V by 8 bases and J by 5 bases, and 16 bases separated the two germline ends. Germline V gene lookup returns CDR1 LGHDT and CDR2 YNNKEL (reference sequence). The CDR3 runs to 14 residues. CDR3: CASGREVSDQPQHF. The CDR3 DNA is TGTGCCAGCGGGAGGGAAGTATCGGATCAGCCCCAGCATTTT.

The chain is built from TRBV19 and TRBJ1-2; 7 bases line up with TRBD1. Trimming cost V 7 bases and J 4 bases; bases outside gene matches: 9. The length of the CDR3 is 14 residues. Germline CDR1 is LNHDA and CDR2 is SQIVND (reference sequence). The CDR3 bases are TGTGCCAGTACAGCAGACAGGGACTTCTATGGCTACACCTTC. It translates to CASTADRDFYGYTF.

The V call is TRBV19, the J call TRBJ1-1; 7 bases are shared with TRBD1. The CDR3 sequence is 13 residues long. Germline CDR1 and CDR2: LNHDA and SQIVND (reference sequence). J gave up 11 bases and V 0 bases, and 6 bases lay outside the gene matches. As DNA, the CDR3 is TGTGCCAGTAGTATAGACCGGGACAGTGTGGCTTTCTTT. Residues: CASSIDRDSVAFF.

The CDR3 sequence: CASSTEPRRAFF. In DNA form, the CDR3 reads TGTGCCAGCAGTACCGAGCCGCGTAGAGCTTTCTTT. The chain employs TRBV28 and TRBJ1-1; D is unclear. Trimming removed 5 bases from V and 10 bases from J, with 14 bases in between. Germline V gene data show CDR1 as MDHEN and CDR2 as SYDVKM. The CDR3 extends over 12 amino acids.

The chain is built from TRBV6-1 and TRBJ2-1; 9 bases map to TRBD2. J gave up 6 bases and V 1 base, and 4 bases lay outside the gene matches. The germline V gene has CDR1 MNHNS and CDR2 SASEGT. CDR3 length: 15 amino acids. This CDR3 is CASSEGLAGRNEQFF. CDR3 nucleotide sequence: TGTGCCAGCAGTGAAGGTCTAGCGGGACGCAATGAGCAGTTCTTC.

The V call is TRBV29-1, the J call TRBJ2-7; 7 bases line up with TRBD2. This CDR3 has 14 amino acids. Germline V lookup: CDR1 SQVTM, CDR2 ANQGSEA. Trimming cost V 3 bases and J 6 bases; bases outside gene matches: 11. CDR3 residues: CSVESNAGVGEQYF. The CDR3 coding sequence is TGCAGCGTTGAGAGTAATGCGGGAGTTGGCGAGCAGTACTTC.

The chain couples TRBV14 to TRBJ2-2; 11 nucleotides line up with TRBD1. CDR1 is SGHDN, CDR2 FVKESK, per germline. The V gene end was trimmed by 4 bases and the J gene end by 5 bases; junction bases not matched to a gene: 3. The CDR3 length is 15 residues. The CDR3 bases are TGTGCCAGCAGCCGGGACAGGGGGGTTACCGGGGAGCTGTTTTTT. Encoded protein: CASSRDRGVTGELFF.

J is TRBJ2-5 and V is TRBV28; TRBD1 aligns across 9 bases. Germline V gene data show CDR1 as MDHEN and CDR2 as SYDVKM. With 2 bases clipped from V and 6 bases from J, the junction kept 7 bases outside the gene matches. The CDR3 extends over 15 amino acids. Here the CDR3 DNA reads TGTGCCAGCAGTTTACTCACAGGGGGCGGGAAGACCCAGTACTTC. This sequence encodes CASSLLTGGGKTQYF.

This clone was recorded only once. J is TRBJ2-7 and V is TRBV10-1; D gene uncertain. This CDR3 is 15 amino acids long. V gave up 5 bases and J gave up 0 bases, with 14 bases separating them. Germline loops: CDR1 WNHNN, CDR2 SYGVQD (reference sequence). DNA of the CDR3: TGCGCCAGCAGTTTTCAATGGGCCGTCTCCTACGAGCAGTACTTC. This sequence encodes CASSFQWAVSYEQYF.